The present T cell receptor (beta chain) was sequenced within a study of blood T cell repertoires in COVID-19. Overall study context: PBMCs, B-cell-depleted T cells, or T cells provided the cDNA or gDNA that made up the material.

Germline assignment: CDR1 SGHTA and CDR2 FQGNSA. There are 17 residues in the CDR3. V gave up 2 bases and J gave up 6 bases; unmatched junction bases: 13. Clones were sequenced by immunoSEQ multiplex PCR, and TCRdb holds only the in-frame ones, with some missing. The data hold approximately 150,000 clones, with more than 65% observed a single time. The TCR originated in a woman between 45 and 60 years old in a cohort sampled during active or convalescent COVID-19. The chain combines TRBV7-2 with TRBJ2-1; TRBD1 matches 7 bases. The sequenced sample consisted of peripheral blood. CDR3 in DNA: TGTGCCAGCAGCTTACGCCCTACGGGACAGAGAGTCAATGAGCAGTTCTTC. Its protein is CASSLRPTGQRVNEQFF.